This T cell receptor beta chain was found in a study of early T cells in non-severe SARS-CoV-2 infection. MiXCR was run by TCRdb on the 5' RACE reads, yielding one entry per CDR3 protein. In the table there are 90,000 to 130,000 distinct CDR3 sequences, 9% to 13% of which are singletons. Trimming took 8 bases from V and 7 from J, leaving 11 bases between them. This CDR3 has 11 residues. This clonotype was counted ten times or more. The V and J genes are TRBV12-3 or TRBV12-4 and TRBJ2-5; D gene ambiguous. Sequencing was performed on whole blood. The source is an adult who was a healthcare worker with PCR-confirmed SARS-CoV-2 infection or an uninfected control (not recorded which). CDR3 sequence: CASRTLGTQYF. The CDR3 bases are TGTGCCAGCCGGACGCTGGGGACCCAGTACTTC.